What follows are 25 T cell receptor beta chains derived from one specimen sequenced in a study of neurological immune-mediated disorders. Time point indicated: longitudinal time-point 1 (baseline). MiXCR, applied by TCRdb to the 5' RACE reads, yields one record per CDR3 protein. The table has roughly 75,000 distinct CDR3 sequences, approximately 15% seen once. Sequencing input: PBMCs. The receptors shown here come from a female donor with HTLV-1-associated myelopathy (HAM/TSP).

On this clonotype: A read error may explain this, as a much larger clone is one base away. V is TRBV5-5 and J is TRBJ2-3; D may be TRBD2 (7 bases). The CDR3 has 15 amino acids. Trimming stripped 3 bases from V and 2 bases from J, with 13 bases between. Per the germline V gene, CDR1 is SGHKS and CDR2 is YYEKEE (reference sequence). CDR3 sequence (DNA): TGTGCCAGCAGCTCTCCGGGGGGCGACACAGATACGCAGTATTTT. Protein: CASSSPGGDTDTQYF.

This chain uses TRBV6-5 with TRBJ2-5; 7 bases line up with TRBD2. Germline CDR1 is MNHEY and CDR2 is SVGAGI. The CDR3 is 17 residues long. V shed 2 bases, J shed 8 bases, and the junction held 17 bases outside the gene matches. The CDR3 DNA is TGTGCCAGCAGTTACCCAGGGCCCGGAGGGACTAAGGATACCCAGTACTTC. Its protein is CASSYPGPGGTKDTQYF.

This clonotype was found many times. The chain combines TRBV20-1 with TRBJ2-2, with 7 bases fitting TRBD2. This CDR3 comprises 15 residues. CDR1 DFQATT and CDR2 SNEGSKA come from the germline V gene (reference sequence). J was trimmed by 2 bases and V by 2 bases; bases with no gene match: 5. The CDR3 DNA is TGCAGTGCTAGACTTTGGGGGGGAAACACCGGGGAGCTGTTTTTT. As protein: CSARLWGGNTGELFF.

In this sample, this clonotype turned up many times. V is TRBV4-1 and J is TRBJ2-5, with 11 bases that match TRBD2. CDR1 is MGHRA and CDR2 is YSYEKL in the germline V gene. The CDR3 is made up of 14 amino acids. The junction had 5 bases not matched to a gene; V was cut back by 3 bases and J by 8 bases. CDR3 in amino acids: CASSQLAGGRTQYF. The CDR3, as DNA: TGCGCCAGCAGCCAGCTAGCGGGGGGCCGTACCCAGTACTTC.

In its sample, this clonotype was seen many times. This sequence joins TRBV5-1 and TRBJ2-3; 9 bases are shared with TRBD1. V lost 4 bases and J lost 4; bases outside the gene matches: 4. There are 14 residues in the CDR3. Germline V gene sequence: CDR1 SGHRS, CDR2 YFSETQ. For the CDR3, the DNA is TGCGCCAGCAGCACCGGGACAGGGTCAGATACGCAGTATTTT. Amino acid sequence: CASSTGTGSDTQYF.

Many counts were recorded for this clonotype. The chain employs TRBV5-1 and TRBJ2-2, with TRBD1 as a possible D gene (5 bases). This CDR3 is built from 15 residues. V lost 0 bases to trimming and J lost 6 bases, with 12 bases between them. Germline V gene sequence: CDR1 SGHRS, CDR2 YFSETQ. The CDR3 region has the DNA TGCGCCAGCAGCTTGGATAGGGGCGGCGCCGGGGAGCTGTTTTTT. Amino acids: CASSLDRGGAGELFF.

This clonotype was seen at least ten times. CDR3 loop: CASSSGQGAETQYF. CDR3 DNA: TGCGCCAGCAGCTCAGGACAGGGTGCAGAGACCCAGTACTTC. The genes are TRBV5-1 and TRBJ2-5; 8 positions match TRBD1. This CDR3 is built from 14 residues. Germline V CDR1 and CDR2: SGHRS, YFSETQ. V was clipped by 3 bases and J by 4 bases; unmatched bases: 5.

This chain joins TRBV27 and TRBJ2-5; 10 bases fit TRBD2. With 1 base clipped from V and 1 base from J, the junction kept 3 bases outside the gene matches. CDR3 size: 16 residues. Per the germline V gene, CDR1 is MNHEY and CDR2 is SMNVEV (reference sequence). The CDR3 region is CASSLLLAGGQETQYF. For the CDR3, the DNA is TGTGCCAGCAGTTTATTGTTAGCGGGGGGCCAAGAGACCCAGTACTTC.

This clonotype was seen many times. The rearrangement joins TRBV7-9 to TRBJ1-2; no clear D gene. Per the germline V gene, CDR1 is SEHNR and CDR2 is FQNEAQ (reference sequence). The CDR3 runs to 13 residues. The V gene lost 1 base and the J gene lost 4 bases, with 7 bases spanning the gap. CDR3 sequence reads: CASSLEGGYGYTF. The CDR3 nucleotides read TGTGCCAGCAGCTTAGAGGGTGGCTATGGCTACACCTTC.

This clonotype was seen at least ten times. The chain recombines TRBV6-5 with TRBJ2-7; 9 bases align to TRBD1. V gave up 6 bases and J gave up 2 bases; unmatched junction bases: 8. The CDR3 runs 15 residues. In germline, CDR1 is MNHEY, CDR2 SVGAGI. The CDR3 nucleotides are TGTGCCAGCAGGTGGACAGGGGATGGGACCTACGAGCAGTACTTC. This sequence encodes CASRWTGDGTYEQYF.

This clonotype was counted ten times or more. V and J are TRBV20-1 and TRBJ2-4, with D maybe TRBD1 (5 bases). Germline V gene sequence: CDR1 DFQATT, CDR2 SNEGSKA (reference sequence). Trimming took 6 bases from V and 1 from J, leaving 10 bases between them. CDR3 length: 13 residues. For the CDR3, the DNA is TGCAGTGCCTTCTCAGGGGCCAAAAACATTCAGTACTTC. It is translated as CSAFSGAKNIQYF.

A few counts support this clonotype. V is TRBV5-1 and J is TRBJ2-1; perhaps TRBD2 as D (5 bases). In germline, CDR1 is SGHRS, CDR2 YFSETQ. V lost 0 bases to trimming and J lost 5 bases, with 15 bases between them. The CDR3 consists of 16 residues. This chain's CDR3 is CASSLVGRGYDNEQFF. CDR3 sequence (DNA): TGCGCCAGCAGCTTGGTTGGGCGAGGGTATGACAATGAGCAGTTCTTC. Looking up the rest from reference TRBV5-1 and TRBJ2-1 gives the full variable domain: KAGVTQTPRYLIKTRGQQVTLSCSPISGHRSVSWYQQTPGQGLQFLFEYFSETQRNKGNFPGRFSGRQFSNSRSEMNVSTLELGDSALYLCASSLVGRGYDNEQFFGPGTRLTVL.

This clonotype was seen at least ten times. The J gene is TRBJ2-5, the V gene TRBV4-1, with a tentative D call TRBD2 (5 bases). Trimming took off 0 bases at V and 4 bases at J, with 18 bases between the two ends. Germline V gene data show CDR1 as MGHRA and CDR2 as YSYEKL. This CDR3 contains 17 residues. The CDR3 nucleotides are TGCGCCAGCAGCCAAGATCCCCGAGGAGGCATAGTAGAGACCCAGTACTTC. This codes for CASSQDPRGGIVETQYF.

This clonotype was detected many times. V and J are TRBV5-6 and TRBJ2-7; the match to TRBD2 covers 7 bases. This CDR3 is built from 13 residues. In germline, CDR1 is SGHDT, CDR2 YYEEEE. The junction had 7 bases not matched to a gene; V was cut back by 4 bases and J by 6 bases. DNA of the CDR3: TGTGCCAGCAGCCGGGAGGAGGCGACCGAGCAGTACTTC. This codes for CASSREEATEQYF. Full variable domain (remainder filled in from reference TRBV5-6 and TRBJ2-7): DAGVTQSPTHLIKTRGQQVTLRCSPKSGHDTVSWYQQALGQGPQFIFQYYEEEERQRGNFPDRFSGHQFPNYSSELNVNALLLGDSALYLCASSREEATEQYFGPGTRLTVT.

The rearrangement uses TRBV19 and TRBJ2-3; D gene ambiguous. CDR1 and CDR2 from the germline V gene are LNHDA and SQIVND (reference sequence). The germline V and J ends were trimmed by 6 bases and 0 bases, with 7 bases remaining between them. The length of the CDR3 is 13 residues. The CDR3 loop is CASRKGSTDTQYF. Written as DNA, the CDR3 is TGTGCCAGTAGGAAGGGAAGCACAGATACGCAGTATTTT.

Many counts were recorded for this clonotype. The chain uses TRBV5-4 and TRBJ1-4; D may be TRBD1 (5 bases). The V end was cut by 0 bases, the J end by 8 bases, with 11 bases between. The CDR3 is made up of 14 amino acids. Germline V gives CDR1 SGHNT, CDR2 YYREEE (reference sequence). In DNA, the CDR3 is TGTGCCAGCAGCTTGGGGGGACGTGGCGAAAAACTGTTTTTT. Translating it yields CASSLGGRGEKLFF.

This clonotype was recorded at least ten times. CDR3 region: CASSLVSTGELFF. The CDR3 bases are TGTGCCAGCAGTTTAGTCAGTACCGGGGAGCTGTTTTTT. The rearrangement uses TRBV27 and TRBJ2-2; D gene uncertain. Germline loops: CDR1 MNHEY, CDR2 SMNVEV (reference sequence). The CDR3 runs to 13 residues. Trimming removed 2 bases at V and 5 bases at J, with 6 bases between.

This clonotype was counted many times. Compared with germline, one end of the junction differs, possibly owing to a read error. The CDR3 protein is CATSSRDSEQFF. Here the CDR3 DNA reads TGTGCTACCAGCAGCCGGGACTCAGAGCAGTTCTTC. The chain uses TRBV15 and TRBJ2-1; a possible D gene is TRBD2 (6 bases). CDR3 size: 12 residues. Per the germline V gene, CDR1 is LNHNV and CDR2 is YYDKDF (reference sequence). Supplemented by reference TRBV15 and TRBJ2-1, the full variable domain reads DAMVIQNPRYQVTQFGKPVTLSCSQTLNHNVMYWYQQKSSQAPKLLFHYYDKDFNNEADTPDNFQSRRPNTSFCFLDIRSPGLGDTAMYLCATSSRDSEQFFGPGTRLTVL.

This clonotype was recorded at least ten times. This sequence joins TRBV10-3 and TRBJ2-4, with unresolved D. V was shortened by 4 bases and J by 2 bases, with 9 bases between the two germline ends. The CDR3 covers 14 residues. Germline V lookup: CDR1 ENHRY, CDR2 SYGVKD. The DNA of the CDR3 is TGTGCCATCAGTGCACAGTCCTCCAAAAACATTCAGTACTTC. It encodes CAISAQSSKNIQYF.

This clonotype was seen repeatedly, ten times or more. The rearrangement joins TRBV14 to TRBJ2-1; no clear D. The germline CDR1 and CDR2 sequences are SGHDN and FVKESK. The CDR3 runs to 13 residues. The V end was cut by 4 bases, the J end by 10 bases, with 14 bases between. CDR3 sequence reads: CASSLSPAREQFF. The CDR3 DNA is TGTGCCAGCAGCCTAAGTCCCGCAAGGGAGCAGTTCTTC.

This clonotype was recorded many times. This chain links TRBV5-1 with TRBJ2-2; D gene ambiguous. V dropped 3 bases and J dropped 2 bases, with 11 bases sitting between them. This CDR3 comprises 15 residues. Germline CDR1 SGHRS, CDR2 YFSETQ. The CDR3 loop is CASSYGNSNTGELFF. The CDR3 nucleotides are TGCGCCAGCAGCTATGGAAACTCCAACACCGGGGAGCTGTTTTTT.

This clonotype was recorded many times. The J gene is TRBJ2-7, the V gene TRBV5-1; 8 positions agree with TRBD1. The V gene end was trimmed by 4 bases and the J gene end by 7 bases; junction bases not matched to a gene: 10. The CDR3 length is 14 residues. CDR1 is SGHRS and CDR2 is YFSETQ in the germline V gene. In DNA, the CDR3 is TGCGCCAGCAGCGATTCTCAGGGGGCAAGGGAGCAGTACTTC. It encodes CASSDSQGAREQYF.

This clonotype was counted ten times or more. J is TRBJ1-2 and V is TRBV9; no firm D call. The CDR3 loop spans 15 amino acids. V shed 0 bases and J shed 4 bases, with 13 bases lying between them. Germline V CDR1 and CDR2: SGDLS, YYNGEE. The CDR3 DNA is TGTGCCAGCAGCGTAGAACCCTCAGAGGGCTATGGCTACACCTTC. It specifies CASSVEPSEGYGYTF.

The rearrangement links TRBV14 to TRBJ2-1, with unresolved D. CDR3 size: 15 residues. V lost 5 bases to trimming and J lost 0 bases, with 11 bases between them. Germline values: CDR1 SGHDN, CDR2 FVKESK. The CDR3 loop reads CASSSYRYSYNEQFF. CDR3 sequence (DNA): TGTGCCAGCAGCAGCTACAGATACTCCTACAATGAGCAGTTCTTC.

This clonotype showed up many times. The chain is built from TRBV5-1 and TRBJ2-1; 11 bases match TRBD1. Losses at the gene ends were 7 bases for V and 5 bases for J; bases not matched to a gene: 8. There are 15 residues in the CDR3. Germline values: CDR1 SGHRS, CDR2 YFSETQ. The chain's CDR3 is CASHGGQGAHNEQFF. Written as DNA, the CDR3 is TGCGCCAGCCATGGAGGACAGGGGGCCCACAATGAGCAGTTCTTC.